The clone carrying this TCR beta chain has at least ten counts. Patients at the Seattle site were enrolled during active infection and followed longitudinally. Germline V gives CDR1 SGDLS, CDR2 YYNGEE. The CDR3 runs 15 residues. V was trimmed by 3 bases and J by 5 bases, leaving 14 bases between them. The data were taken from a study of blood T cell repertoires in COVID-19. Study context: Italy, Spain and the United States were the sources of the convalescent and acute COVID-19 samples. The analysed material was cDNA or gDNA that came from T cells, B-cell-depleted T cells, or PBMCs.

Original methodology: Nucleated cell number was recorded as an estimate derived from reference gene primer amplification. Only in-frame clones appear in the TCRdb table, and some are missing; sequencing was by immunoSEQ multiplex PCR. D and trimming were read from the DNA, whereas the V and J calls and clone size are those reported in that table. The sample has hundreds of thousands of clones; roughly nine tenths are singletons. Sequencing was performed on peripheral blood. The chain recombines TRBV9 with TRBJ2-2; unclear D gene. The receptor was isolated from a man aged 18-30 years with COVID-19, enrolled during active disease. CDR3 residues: CASSAPEQATGELFF. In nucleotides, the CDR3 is TGTGCCAGCAGCGCCCCAGAGCAGGCGACCGGGGAGCTGTTTTTT.